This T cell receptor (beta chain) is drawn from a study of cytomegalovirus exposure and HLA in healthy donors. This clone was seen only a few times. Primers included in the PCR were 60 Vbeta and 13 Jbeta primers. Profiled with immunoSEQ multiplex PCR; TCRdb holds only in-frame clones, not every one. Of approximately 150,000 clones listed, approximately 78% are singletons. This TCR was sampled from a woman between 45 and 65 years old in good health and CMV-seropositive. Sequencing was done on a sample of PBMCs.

The CDR3 sequence is CASSSQGTGNTIYF. The CDR3 DNA reads as TGTGCCAGCAGTTCACAGGGAACTGGAAACACCATATATTTT. The gene calls are TRBV6-1 and TRBJ1-3; possibly TRBD1 for D (6 bases). This CDR3 contains 14 residues. V was cut by 5 bases and J by 2 bases, with 10 bases left in between. Germline V CDR1 and CDR2: MNHNS, SASEGT.